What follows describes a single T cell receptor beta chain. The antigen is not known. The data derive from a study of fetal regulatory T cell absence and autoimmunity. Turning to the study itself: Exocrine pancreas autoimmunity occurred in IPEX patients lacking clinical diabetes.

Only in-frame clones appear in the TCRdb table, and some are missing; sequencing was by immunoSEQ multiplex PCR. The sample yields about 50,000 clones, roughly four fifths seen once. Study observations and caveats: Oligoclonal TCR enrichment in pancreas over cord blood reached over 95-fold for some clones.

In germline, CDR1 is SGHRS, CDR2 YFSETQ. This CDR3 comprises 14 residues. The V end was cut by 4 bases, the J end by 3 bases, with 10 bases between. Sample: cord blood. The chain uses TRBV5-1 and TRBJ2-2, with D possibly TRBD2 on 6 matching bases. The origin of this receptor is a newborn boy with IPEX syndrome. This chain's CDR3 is CASSPDYYTGELFF. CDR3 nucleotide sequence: TGCGCCAGCAGCCCGGACTACTACACCGGGGAGCTGTTTTTT.